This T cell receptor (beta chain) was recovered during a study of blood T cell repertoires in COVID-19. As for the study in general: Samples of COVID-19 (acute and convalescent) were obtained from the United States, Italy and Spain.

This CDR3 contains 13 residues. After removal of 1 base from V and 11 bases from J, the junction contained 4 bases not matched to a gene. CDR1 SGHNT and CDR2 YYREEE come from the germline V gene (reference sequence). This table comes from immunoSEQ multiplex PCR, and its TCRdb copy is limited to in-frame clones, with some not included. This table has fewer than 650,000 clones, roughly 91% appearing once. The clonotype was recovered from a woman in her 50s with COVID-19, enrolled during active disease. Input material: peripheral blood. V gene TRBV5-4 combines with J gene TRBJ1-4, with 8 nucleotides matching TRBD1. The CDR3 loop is CASSLTGGDKLFF. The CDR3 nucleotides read TGTGCCAGCAGCTTGACAGGGGGTGACAAACTGTTTTTT.